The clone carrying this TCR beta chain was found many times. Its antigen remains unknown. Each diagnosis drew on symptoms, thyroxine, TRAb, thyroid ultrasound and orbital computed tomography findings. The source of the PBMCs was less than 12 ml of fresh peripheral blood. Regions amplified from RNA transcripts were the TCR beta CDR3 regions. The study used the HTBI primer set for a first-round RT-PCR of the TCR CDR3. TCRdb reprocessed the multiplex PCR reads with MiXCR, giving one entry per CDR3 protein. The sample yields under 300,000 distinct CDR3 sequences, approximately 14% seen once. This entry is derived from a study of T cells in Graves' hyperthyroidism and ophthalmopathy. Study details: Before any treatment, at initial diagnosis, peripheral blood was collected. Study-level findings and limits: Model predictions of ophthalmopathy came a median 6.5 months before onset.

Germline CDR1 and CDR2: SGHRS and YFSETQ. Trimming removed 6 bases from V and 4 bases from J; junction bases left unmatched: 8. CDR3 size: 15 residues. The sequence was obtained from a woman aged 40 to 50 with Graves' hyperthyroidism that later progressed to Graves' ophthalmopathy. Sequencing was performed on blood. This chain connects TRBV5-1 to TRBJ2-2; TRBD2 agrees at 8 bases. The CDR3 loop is CASNKYSGITGELFF. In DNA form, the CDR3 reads TGCGCCAGCAATAAATATAGCGGGATCACCGGGGAGCTGTTTTTT.